Listed here are 10 T cell receptor beta chains from one sample, sequenced in a study of T cells after yellow fever vaccination. TCRdb re-called the 5' RACE reads with MiXCR, one entry per CDR3 protein. The data show more than 95,000 distinct CDR3 sequences, more than 6% seen once. Material: CD4+ T cells sorted from PBMCs, obtained more than 8 days after the first yellow fever vaccination. The origin of the receptors is a man aged 18 to 29 who received the YFV17D yellow fever vaccine.

This clonotype occurred many times. The rearrangement links TRBV5-5 to TRBJ1-2; no definite D call. Germline assignment: CDR1 SGHKS and CDR2 YYEKEE (reference sequence). Trimming took off 4 bases at V and 3 bases at J, with 16 bases between the two ends. This CDR3 spans 15 amino acids. CDR3 sequence: CASSPRGALDYGYTF. The CDR3 DNA follows: TGTGCCAGCAGCCCCCGGGGTGCCCTGGACTATGGCTACACCTTC.

The chain couples TRBV7-3 to TRBJ2-2, with D perhaps assigned TRBD1 or TRBD2 (6 bases each). The CDR3 is made up of 15 amino acids. The ends were cut back, 5 bases at V and 1 base at J, with 11 bases in the middle. Germline CDR1 and CDR2: SGHTA and FQGTGA. The CDR3 here is CASSQKGGNTGELFF. CDR3 sequence (DNA): TGTGCCAGCAGCCAGAAGGGGGGGAACACCGGGGAGCTGTTTTTT.

This clonotype was counted at least ten times. J is TRBJ2-3 and V is TRBV5-1; TRBD2 matches 13 bases. Germline V gene data show CDR1 as SGHRS and CDR2 as YFSETQ. Trimming removed 4 bases from V and 5 bases from J; junction bases left unmatched: 7. This CDR3 spans 16 amino acids. CDR3 nucleotide sequence: TGCGCCAGCAGCCCTCGGACTAGCGGGGGTATAGATACGCAGTATTTT. Its translation: CASSPRTSGGIDTQYF.

At least ten counts were recorded for this clonotype. CDR3 sequence reads: CASSSTGTGEETQYF. The CDR3 DNA reads as TGCGCCAGCAGCAGTACCGGGACAGGAGAAGAGACCCAGTACTTC. The chain carries TRBV5-1 and TRBJ2-5, with TRBD1 matching over 8 bases. V shed 4 bases, J shed 3 bases, and the junction held 8 bases outside the gene matches. Germline CDR1 reads SGHRS; CDR2 reads YFSETQ. The CDR3 covers 15 residues.

This clonotype has a count of ten or more. The genes are TRBV20-1 and TRBJ2-1; D is ambiguous. This CDR3 comprises 14 residues. V lost 1 base and J lost 7, with 14 bases in between. The V gene's germline CDR1 is DFQATT and CDR2 SNEGSKA (reference sequence). The CDR3 region has the DNA TGCAGTGCTAGAGTTATCTGGCGGATGAATGAGCAGTTCTTC. Protein: CSARVIWRMNEQFF.

This clonotype was found many times. The rearrangement joins TRBV27 to TRBJ2-2; 8 positions agree with TRBD2. The CDR3 covers 16 residues. Per germline, CDR1 MNHEY and CDR2 SMNVEV (reference sequence). The J segment lost 1 base and the V segment lost 2 bases, leaving 3 bases of the junction unmatched. The CDR3 sequence: CASSLILAVNTGELFF. DNA for the CDR3: TGTGCCAGCAGTTTAATACTAGCGGTGAACACCGGGGAGCTGTTTTTT.

This clonotype showed up many times. The rearrangement uses TRBV7-9 and TRBJ2-5; 12 positions match TRBD2. Germline V CDR1 and CDR2: SEHNR, FQNEAQ (reference sequence). The V and J ends lost 3 bases and 4 bases, in that order; junction bases with no gene match: 6. This CDR3 comprises 16 residues. CDR3 protein: CASSLLLAGGPETQYF. The DNA for the CDR3 is TGTGCCAGCAGCTTGTTACTAGCGGGGGGCCCAGAGACCCAGTACTTC.

This clonotype was found a few times. The chain couples TRBV7-9 to TRBJ2-3, with a possible D match to TRBD1 (6 bases). The CDR3 extends over 15 amino acids. Germline CDR1 is SEHNR and CDR2 is FQNEAQ (reference sequence). V was cut by 5 bases and J by 4 bases, with 16 bases left in between. The CDR3 protein is CASSPGGAAADTQYF. The CDR3 nucleotides read TGTGCCAGCAGCCCTGGGGGCGCAGCCGCAGATACGCAGTATTTT.

This clonotype has a count of ten or more. The V call is TRBV15, the J call TRBJ2-3; a possible D gene is TRBD2 (5 bases). This CDR3 region has 15 residues. Germline V gene lookup returns CDR1 LNHNV and CDR2 YYDKDF (reference sequence). Trimming shortened V by 5 bases and J by 6 bases, and 18 bases separated the two germline ends. CDR3 nucleotide sequence: TGTGCCACCAGCCCCCGGACCCTGAGGGCGGATACGCAGTATTTT. Its protein is CATSPRTLRADTQYF.

The sample holds many counts of this clonotype. The rearrangement links TRBV7-2 to TRBJ1-6, with 8 bases identical to TRBD1. Germline CDR1 SGHTA, CDR2 FQGNSA. The CDR3 has 15 residues. V gave up 7 bases and J gave up 6 bases; unmatched junction bases: 8. The CDR3 reads CASTPGQGANSPLHF. The DNA for the CDR3 is TGTGCCAGCACCCCTGGGCAGGGGGCTAATTCACCCCTCCACTTT.